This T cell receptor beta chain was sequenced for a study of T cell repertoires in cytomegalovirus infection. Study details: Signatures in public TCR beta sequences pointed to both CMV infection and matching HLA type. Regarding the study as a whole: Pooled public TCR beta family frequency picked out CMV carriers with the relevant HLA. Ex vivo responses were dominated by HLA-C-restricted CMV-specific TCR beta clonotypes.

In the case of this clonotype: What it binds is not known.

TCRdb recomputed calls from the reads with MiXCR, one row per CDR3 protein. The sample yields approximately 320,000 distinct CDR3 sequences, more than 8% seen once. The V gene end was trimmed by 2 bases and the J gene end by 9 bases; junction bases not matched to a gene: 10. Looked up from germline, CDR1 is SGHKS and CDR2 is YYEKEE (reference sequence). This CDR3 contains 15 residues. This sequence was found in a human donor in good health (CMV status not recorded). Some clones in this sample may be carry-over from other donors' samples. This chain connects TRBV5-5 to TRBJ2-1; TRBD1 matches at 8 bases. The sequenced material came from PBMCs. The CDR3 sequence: CASSFQGASKGEQFF. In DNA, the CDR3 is TGTGCCAGCAGCTTTCAGGGGGCATCCAAGGGTGAGCAGTTCTTC.